A single sample is the source of the 17 T cell receptor beta chains below, sequenced in a study of CD8+ T cells in alopecia areata (dated by TCRdb to the late 2010s). Library method: the immunoSEQ multiplex PCR assay. To provide template for TCR sequencing, every sample had RNA extracted and reverse transcribed into cDNA. TCRdb limited this immuneACCESS table to in-frame rearrangements with V and J called. A share of clones is missing; checked studies link under half to unresolved V genes, and the rest is unexplained. The sample records 150,000 or so clones, around 47% of which are singletons. Roughly 7.5% of the sample is in the top ten clones. What was sequenced was CD4+ T cells sorted from blood. Receptors were obtained from a human donor with alopecia areata.

With respect to this clone: An end of the junction differs from the germline gene, which may be a read error. The chain employs TRBV28 and TRBJ1-1; perhaps TRBD1 as D (5 bases). The germline V gene encodes CDR1 MDHEN and CDR2 SYDVKM. CDR3 size: 13 residues. CDR3 nucleotides: TGTGCCAGCAGTTTAGTATTGCAGGGTGAAGTTTTCTTT. Its translation is CASSLVLQGEVFF.

The chain uses TRBV2 and TRBJ1-1; D unresolved. The V and J ends lost 3 bases and 10 bases respectively, with 9 bases between them. The V gene's germline CDR1 is SNHLY and CDR2 FYNNEI. This CDR3 is 11 amino acids long. The CDR3 loop is CASSDPLAAFF. The DNA for the CDR3 is TGTGCCAGCAGTGATCCCCTCGCAGCTTTCTTT.

This clone was seen a few times. The chain recombines TRBV9 with TRBJ2-1, with TRBD2 matching over 10 bases. Germline-derived CDR1 and CDR2 are SGDLS and YYNGEE. The CDR3 contains 15 residues. Germline trimming cut 3 bases from V and 6 bases from J; bases unmatched to any gene: 6. This chain's CDR3 is CASSASGSWFNEQFF. The CDR3 DNA sequence: TGTGCCAGCAGCGCTAGCGGGAGTTGGTTCAATGAGCAGTTCTTC.

This clone was detected only a few times. This chain connects TRBV29-1 to TRBJ2-2; 8 nucleotides match TRBD1. This CDR3 region has 15 residues. After removal of 6 bases from V and 4 bases from J, the junction contained 10 bases not matched to a gene. Germline CDR1 SQVTM, CDR2 ANQGSEA. CDR3 region: CSVKTGGMITGELFF. The CDR3 coding sequence is TGCAGCGTGAAAACAGGGGGTATGATCACCGGGGAGCTGTTTTTT.

This clone has a handful of counts. V and J are TRBV19 and TRBJ2-2; the D gene is possibly TRBD2 (5 bases). CDR3 size: 13 residues. Looked up from germline, CDR1 is LNHDA and CDR2 is SQIVND (reference sequence). V was pared by 3 bases and J by 4 bases, with 6 bases between. The CDR3 is CASSIGVTGELFF. In DNA, the CDR3 is TGTGCCAGTAGTATCGGGGTCACCGGGGAGCTGTTTTTT.

This clone occurred a few times. CDR3 protein: CASSSGTGPYEQYF. The CDR3 DNA sequence: TGTGCCAGCAGCTCCGGGACAGGGCCTTACGAGCAGTACTTC. The chain employs TRBV7-3 and TRBJ2-7; 9 bases are shared with TRBD1. CDR3 length equals 14 residues. V trimming: 4 bases; J trimming: 4 bases; junction bases outside the gene matches: 5. Per the germline V gene, CDR1 is SGHTA and CDR2 is FQGTGA.

Written as DNA, the CDR3 is TGCAGCGTTGAGGACTGGAACACTGAAGCTTTCTTT. Translated, it gives CSVEDWNTEAFF. The J gene is TRBJ1-1, the V gene TRBV29-1; D unresolved. The germline gives CDR1 SQVTM, CDR2 ANQGSEA. V lost 3 bases and J 1 base, leaving 6 bases between the germline ends. The CDR3 totals 12 residues.

This clone was seen once. V is TRBV5-1 and J is TRBJ1-1, with D possibly being TRBD1 (5 bases). Looked up from germline, CDR1 is SGHRS and CDR2 is YFSETQ. Between the trimmed V and J ends, which lost 2 bases and 4 bases, there was a span of 15 bases. The CDR3 length is 15 residues. CDR3 DNA: TGCGCCAGCAGCTTTCGACTTGACGGGGGCACTGAAGCTTTCTTT. Its translation: CASSFRLDGGTEAFF.

V usage is TRBV28 and J usage is TRBJ2-2; D gene ambiguous. The CDR3 length is 13 residues. Germline CDR1 MDHEN, CDR2 SYDVKM. The germline V and J ends were trimmed by 7 bases and 8 bases, with 14 bases remaining between them. CDR3 protein: CASKLPGPGELFF. CDR3 in DNA: TGTGCCAGCAAGCTACCGGGTCCGGGGGAGCTGTTTTTT.

This chain uses TRBV4-1 with TRBJ2-7, with 9 nucleotides matching TRBD1. V dropped 4 bases and J dropped 6; count of bases not matched to a gene: 13. The germline gives CDR1 MGHRA, CDR2 YSYEKL. CDR3 length: 16 amino acids. The chain's CDR3 is CASSRAYGTGSFEQYF. The CDR3 nucleotides are TGCGCCAGCAGCCGAGCTTACGGGACAGGGTCTTTCGAGCAGTACTTC.

The V call is TRBV7-9, the J call TRBJ1-1; D might be TRBD1 (5 bases). CDR1 and CDR2 from the germline V gene are SEHNR and FQNEAQ (reference sequence). This CDR3 region has 13 residues. V lost 2 bases to trimming and J lost 5 bases, with 9 bases between them. CDR3: CASSLLGGTEAFF. The CDR3 nucleotides read TGTGCCAGCAGCTTACTCGGGGGGACTGAAGCTTTCTTT.

The chain employs TRBV29-1 and TRBJ2-5; D gene ambiguous. Germline-derived CDR1 and CDR2 are SQVTM and ANQGSEA. The CDR3 spans 11 residues. The germline V and J ends were trimmed by 6 bases and 5 bases, with 10 bases remaining between them. The CDR3 here is CSVSKVETQYF. The CDR3 bases are TGCAGCGTCTCGAAGGTGGAGACCCAGTACTTC.

This sequence joins TRBV29-1 and TRBJ2-1; 15 positions match TRBD2. CDR1 and CDR2 (germline): SQVTM, ANQGSEA. V dropped 7 bases and J dropped 6; count of bases not matched to a gene: 7. CDR3 size: 15 residues. CDR3 bases: TGCAGCGCCGGACTAGCGGGAGGGCTGGGCAATGAGCAGTTCTTC. Residues: CSAGLAGGLGNEQFF.

This clone showed up just a few times. V is TRBV30 and J is TRBJ2-6; unclear D gene. Germline V gives CDR1 GTSNPN, CDR2 SVGIG (reference sequence). V was cut by 5 bases and J by 2 bases, with 7 bases left in between. The CDR3 length is 13 residues. CDR3 bases: TGTGCCTGGGACCGAACTGGGGCCAACGTCCTGACTTTC. Its translation: CAWDRTGANVLTF.

The chain links TRBV29-1 to TRBJ1-5; no clear D. The CDR3 spans 13 residues. V was shortened by 3 bases and J by 5 bases, with 11 bases between the two germline ends. CDR1 and CDR2 from the germline V gene are SQVTM and ANQGSEA. The CDR3 nucleotides read TGCAGCGTTGATCAAGGTCGAGATCAGCCCCAGCATTTT. Protein: CSVDQGRDQPQHF. The variable domain in full, with the rest retrieved from reference TRBV29-1 and TRBJ1-5, is SAVISQKPSRDICQRGTSLTIQCQVDSQVTMMFWYRQQPGQSLTLIATANQGSEATYESGFVIDKFPISRPNLTFSTLTVSNMSPEDSSIYLCSVDQGRDQPQHFGDGTRLSIL.

This chain connects TRBV27 to TRBJ2-1; no clear D gene. The CDR3 extends over 12 amino acids. Trimming stripped 9 bases from V and 2 bases from J, with 8 bases between. Looked up from germline, CDR1 is MNHEY and CDR2 is SMNVEV (reference sequence). CDR3 residues: CASRLTYNEQFF. The CDR3 coding sequence is TGTGCCAGTAGGCTAACCTACAATGAGCAGTTCTTC.

The chain joins TRBV4-1 to TRBJ2-6; TRBD1 aligns across 8 bases. The CDR3 has 18 residues. Germline CDR1 and CDR2: MGHRA and YSYEKL. V lost 0 bases and J lost 3; bases outside the gene matches: 7. The chain's CDR3 is CASSQDGTGRSGANVLTF. The CDR3 DNA reads TGCGCCAGCAGCCAAGACGGGACAGGTAGGAGTGGGGCCAACGTCCTGACTTTC.